The T cell receptor beta chain under discussion was sequenced for a study of graft-versus-host responses after intestinal transplantation. Of note for this clone: Antigen unknown.

Libraries were prepared by immunoSEQ multiplex PCR; TCRdb keeps only in-frame clonotypes and omits some of them. The sample consists of about 41,000 clones, approximately 96% of them appearing once. The sequenced sample was unstimulated CD8+ T cells sorted from spleen or lymph node cells, obtained before transplant. The source of this sequence is a human donor who was the organ donor for an intestinal transplant.

CDR3 in DNA: TGTGCCAGCAGCCAAGATGGGATATGGGTCCGGGGGAGTGGGACTGGAAACACCATATATTTT. It encodes CASSQDGIWVRGSGTGNTIYF. The chain recombines TRBV14 with TRBJ1-3; the D gene is possibly TRBD1 (5 bases). Germline V gene sequence: CDR1 SGHDN, CDR2 FVKESK. The CDR3 has 21 amino acids. V was cut by 0 bases and J by 2 bases, with 26 bases left in between.